Described below is a single T cell receptor (beta chain) sequence and its context. Its target is unknown. These data are taken from a study of shared clonotypes between healthy human individuals. Points from the study as a whole: In the sorted subsets, rarefaction showed sequencing was incomplete despite large depth.

Donors had no recently reported acute infections or vaccinations and were HIV-negative. The assay was immunoSEQ multiplex PCR, and TCRdb's table has in-frame clones only and misses some. The sample carries 2 million to 2.5 million clones, 90% to 95% recorded once. The sequenced sample was naive CD4+ T cells sorted from blood. The subset is: CD45RA+ positively selected. The sequence derives from a man younger than 35 in good health.

CDR3 amino acids: CAWSVRGPPYNEQFF. The CDR3 coding sequence is TGTGCCTGGAGTGTACGCGGTCCTCCTTACAATGAGCAGTTCTTC. This rearrangement joins TRBV30 to TRBJ2-1; the D is unclear. The germline V gene encodes CDR1 GTSNPN and CDR2 SVGIG (reference sequence). Trimming took 0 bases from V and 4 from J, leaving 13 bases between them. The CDR3 is 15 amino acids.